Sequencing of this T cell receptor (beta chain) was carried out in a study of cytomegalovirus exposure and HLA in healthy donors. Regarding the study as a whole: Later, TCR association rates were found to vary by HLA locus, highest for DRB1 and lowest for HLA-C.

Note on this clone: What it binds is unknown.

60 Vbeta and 13 Jbeta primers were used in PCR. Original analysis: Among the unique TCR beta chains that a later analysis counted, around 82 million in all, 9.5 million to 12 million were shared. Libraries were prepared by immunoSEQ multiplex PCR; TCRdb keeps only in-frame clonotypes and omits some of them. The D gene and trimming were derived from the DNA, and the V and J assignments and clone size from that table. The sample yields approximately 51,000 clones, of which the top ten take up roughly 25%. Germline V gene sequence: CDR1 GTSNPN, CDR2 SVGIG (reference sequence). This CDR3 contains 13 residues. V was trimmed by 3 bases and J by 4 bases, leaving 12 bases between them.

V is TRBV30 and J is TRBJ1-2; maybe TRBD1 (6 bases). The sequence derives from a man in his forties in good health and CMV-seropositive. Sequenced sample: PBMCs. CDR3 protein: CAWRRTDRYGYTF. The CDR3 nucleotides read TGTGCCTGGAGGAGGACAGACCGCTATGGCTACACCTTC. The complete variable domain, with remaining parts taken from reference TRBV30 and TRBJ1-2, reads SQTIHQWPATLVQPVGSPLSLECTVEGTSNPNLYWYRQAAGRGLQLLFYSVGIGQISSEVPQNLSASRPQDRQFILSSKKLLLSDSGFYLCAWRRTDRYGYTFGSGTRLTVV.